This T cell receptor (beta chain) comes out of a study of identifying expanded T cells in peripheral blood. General study points: Variance in clone template counts between roughly two-week samples significantly increased with total template count across all healthy donors.

Germline CDR1 LNHDA, CDR2 SQIVND (reference sequence). Germline trimming cut 9 bases from V and 7 bases from J; bases unmatched to any gene: 6. This CDR3 has 13 amino acids. During the collection period, no donor immune events like infections were recorded. A remark on this clone: As yet, its antigen is unknown.

Repertoires were generated with immunoSEQ multiplex PCR, while TCRdb's copy carries only in-frame clones and drops some. Here the sample spans around 120,000 clones, around four fifths being singletons. What was sequenced was blood. This TCR was sampled from a person aged 18 to 70 in good health. The gene calls are TRBV19 and TRBJ1-1; 12 nucleotides match TRBD1. In nucleotides, the CDR3 is TGTGCCAGCAAGGGACAGGGGGCGGGTGAAGCTTTCTTT. This gives the protein CASKGQGAGEAFF.